These T cell receptor beta chains were read from a single sample in a study of cytomegalovirus exposure and HLA in healthy donors. Clones were read by immunoSEQ multiplex PCR, and TCRdb kept only the in-frame ones, dropping some. Among about 44,000 clones, over 85% were seen once, and the ten largest hold less than 2.5%. Sequences were obtained from PBMCs. The receptors were gathered from a woman aged 18-29 years in good health and CMV-seronegative. The CDR3 runs from the conserved cysteine through the conserved F or W. Each record gives: V gene, clone size, CDR3 protein. The size entry is marked missing in some rows and otherwise reads once, few, many or a size class.

V: TRBV5-6
size: NA
CDR3: CASSYQGSGGTEAFF

V: TRBV27
size: few
CDR3: CASSQFSGGRHNEQFF

V: TRBV7-8
size: NA
CDR3: CASSPKRGGLSEQFF

V: TRBV28
size: NA
CDR3: CASSPAGSGKLNNEQFF

V: TRBV18
size: NA
CDR3: CASSPLERRVNTEAFF

V: TRBV29-1
size: NA
CDR3: CSIDTSSGLDTDTQYF

V: TRBV7-8
size: NA
CDR3: CASSPIAGGPGEQFF

V: TRBV28
size: NA
CDR3: CASSLTGRRSYEQYF

V: TRBV6-5
size: NA
CDR3: CASSYYSGGVYEQYF

V: TRBV9
size: NA
CDR3: CASSEREMGFYEQYF

V: TRBV13
size: once
CDR3: CASSLEREGQGDTQYF

V: TRBV25-1
size: NA
CDR3: CASSGTGDQPQHF

V: TRBV29-1
size: NA
CDR3: CSVGTANTGELFF

V: TRBV6-6
size: NA
CDR3: CASSYGALLGGYTF

V: TRBV14
size: once
CDR3: CASSRPGQGIEKLFF

V: TRBV28
size: NA
CDR3: CASSPFPAKRSGANVLTF

V: TRBV29-1
size: NA
CDR3: CSVDPTGVQETQYF

V: TRBV7-9
size: few
CDR3: CASSFRDSYGYTF

V: TRBV6-1
size: NA
CDR3: CASVDRGQGTDTQYF

V: TRBV6-5
size: NA
CDR3: CASSNLAGEQYF

V: TRBV28
size: once
CDR3: CASSSGGQGIGTDTQYF

V: TRBV19
size: NA
CDR3: CASSTRDFGVRYGYTF

V: TRBV14
size: NA
CDR3: CASSQVGNTEAFF

V: TRBV15
size: NA
CDR3: CATSRSQTVYGYTF

V: TRBV5-1
size: NA
CDR3: CASSNSGGESTDTQYF

V: TRBV28
size: NA
CDR3: CASSLWAPSGANVLTF

V: TRBV2
size: few
CDR3: CASSDSGNTIYF

V: TRBV6-1
size: once
CDR3: CASSTGYEAFF

V: TRBV18
size: NA
CDR3: CASSPPGLAQDTQYF

V: TRBV5-6
size: NA
CDR3: CASSLVQRDYNEQFF

V: TRBV19
size: NA
CDR3: CASSRPDRFQSSYNEQFF

V: TRBV13
size: NA
CDR3: CASSLGTDREAFF

V: TRBV7-2
size: once
CDR3: CATSRYLQETQYF

V: TRBV6-5
size: NA
CDR3: CATRTGDSYNEQFF

V: TRBV5-6
size: NA
CDR3: CASSLVNNQDTQYF

V: TRBV10-2
size: NA
CDR3: CASSELGYYGYTF

V: TRBV4-1
size: NA
CDR3: CASSPDSARRPQHF

V: TRBV11-2
size: NA
CDR3: CASSLLDGGGTEAFF

V: TRBV11-2
size: NA
CDR3: CASSLGLSGTGGNEQFF

V: TRBV4-1
size: NA
CDR3: CASSQPGQGKTGELFF

V: TRBV6-1
size: NA
CDR3: CASSEPFYATTNEQFF

V: TRBV5-4
size: NA
CDR3: CASSLGSGQGETQYF